This TCR beta chain was identified during a study of CD8+CD57+ T cells in acquired aplastic anemia. Looking at the study overall: Yields of DNA that came from sorted CD4+ and CD8+ cells averaged approximately 3.5 ug. Study-wide results and limits: Patients and controls were found to share 25 to 35 CD8+ CDR3 sequences.

Germline CDR1 reads ENHRY; CDR2 reads SYGVKD. The CDR3 runs 12 residues. Worth noting for this clonotype: Antigen: not known. One end of the junction is discordant with germline, which a read error may explain.

The study profiled TCR beta VDJ and CDR3 using genomic DNA as template. TCRdb reprocessed the reads via MiXCR and lists one record per CDR3 protein. Altogether about 290,000 distinct CDR3 sequences are present, under 65% being singletons, with the ten largest covering roughly 1.2%. Previously, flow cytometry had revealed CD8+CD57+ cell expansion in the patients chosen for sequencing. The sequenced material came from sorted CD4+, CD8+, or CD8+CD57+ T cells (not recorded which) from PBMCs. The clonotype was recovered from a human donor with aplastic anemia. This chain links TRBV10-3 with TRBJ2-3, with 7 bases that match TRBD2. CDR3 protein: CASSEAGDTQYF. CDR3 DNA sequence: TGTGCCAGCAGTGAAGCGGGGGATACGCAGTATTTT.